This TCR beta chain is drawn from a study of CD8+CD57+ T cells in acquired aplastic anemia. Study background: The study obtained an average of around 2.9 ug of DNA from sorted CD4+ and CD8+ cells.

Sequencing involved patients with CD8+CD57+ cell expansion previously shown by flow cytometry. Trimming removed 2 bases from V and 3 bases from J, with 13 bases in between. Germline V gives CDR1 SGHAT, CDR2 FQNNGV. The CDR3 consists of 16 residues. The study, taken as a whole, reports: Found in both controls and patients were around 29 CD8+ CDR3 sequences.

TCR beta VDJ and CDR3 profiling used genomic DNA as template. One entry per CDR3 protein, called by TCRdb with MiXCR from the reads. The table lists approximately 190,000 distinct CDR3 sequences, around half of them singletons, with approximately 9.7% in the top ten. A word on this clonotype: What it binds is not known. With a much larger clone just one base away, this may be a read error.

The origin of this receptor is a human donor with aplastic anemia. Input material: sorted CD4+, CD8+, or CD8+CD57+ T cells (not recorded which) from PBMCs. This sequence joins TRBV11-2 and TRBJ2-2; D possibly corresponds to TRBD1 (6 bases). CDR3: CASSLLRTVDTGELFF. In nucleotides, the CDR3 is TGTGCCAGCAGCTTATTAAGGACAGTCGACACCGGGGAGCTGTTTTTT.